The source of this T cell receptor (beta chain) is a study of cytomegalovirus exposure and HLA in healthy donors. Study outcomes and limitations: The study recorded about 160 TCR beta chains that were cytomegalovirus-associated. In a later analysis, most CMV-associated TCR beta chains appeared HLA-restricted. Later analysis identified a missense DCLRE1C variant that was linked to TCR beta V- and J-gene trimming.

A word on this clone: The antigen is undetermined.

It was with 60 Vbeta and 13 Jbeta primers that the PCR ran. Produced via immunoSEQ multiplex PCR; TCRdb's table is partial and in-frame only. Of roughly 150,000 clones listed, approximately 86% are singletons. This CDR3 region has 15 residues. Germline trimming cut 5 bases from V and 2 bases from J; bases unmatched to any gene: 2. The germline V gene has CDR1 LNHNV and CDR2 YYDKDF (reference sequence). Sequences were obtained from PBMCs. The V call is TRBV15, the J call TRBJ2-5; 13 bases fit TRBD2. The origin of this receptor is a woman in her forties or fifties in good health and CMV-seropositive. The CDR3: CATSGGLAGQETQYF. The DNA of the CDR3 is TGTGCCACCAGCGGGGGACTAGCGGGACAAGAGACCCAGTACTTC.